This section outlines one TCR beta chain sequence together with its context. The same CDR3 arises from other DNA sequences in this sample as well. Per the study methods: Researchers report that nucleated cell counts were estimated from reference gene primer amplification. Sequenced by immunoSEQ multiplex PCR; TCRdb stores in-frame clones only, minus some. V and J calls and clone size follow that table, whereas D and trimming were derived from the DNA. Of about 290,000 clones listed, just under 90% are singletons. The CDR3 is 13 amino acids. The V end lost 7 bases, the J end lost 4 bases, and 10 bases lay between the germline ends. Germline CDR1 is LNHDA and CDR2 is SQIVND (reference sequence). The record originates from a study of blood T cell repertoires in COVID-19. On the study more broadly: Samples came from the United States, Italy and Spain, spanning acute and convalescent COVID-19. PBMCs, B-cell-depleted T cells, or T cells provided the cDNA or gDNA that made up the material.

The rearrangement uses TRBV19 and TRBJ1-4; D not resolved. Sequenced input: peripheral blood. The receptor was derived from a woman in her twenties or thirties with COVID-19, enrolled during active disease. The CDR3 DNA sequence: TGTGCCAGTACCCGAGGAGGTAATGAAAAACTGTTTTTT. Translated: CASTRGGNEKLFF.